These 28 T cell receptor beta chains were all obtained from the same sample, sequenced in a study of cytomegalovirus exposure and HLA in healthy donors. Primers for the PCR totalled 60 Vbeta and 13 Jbeta. The method was immunoSEQ multiplex PCR; TCRdb's version includes in-frame clones alone and lacks a portion of them. The table includes fewer than 100,000 clones, around 77% detected once. Sequenced sample: PBMCs. These receptors were collected from a female donor in good health and CMV-seronegative.

The chain couples TRBV7-3 to TRBJ2-5, with D perhaps TRBD2 (5 bases). CDR1 and CDR2 (germline): SGHTA, FQGTGA. V lost 5 bases, J lost 1 base, and 8 bases lay in between. The length of the CDR3 is 13 residues. The CDR3 here is CASSPAGQETQYF. CDR3 nucleotide sequence: TGTGCCAGCAGCCCCGCGGGCCAAGAGACCCAGTACTTC.

The chain joins TRBV7-2 to TRBJ2-2; a weak D match, TRBD2 (6 bases). The CDR3 totals 17 residues. V lost 6 bases and J lost 0, with 17 bases in between. CDR1 and CDR2 (germline): SGHTA, FQGNSA. CDR3 DNA sequence: TGTGCCAGCAGTTTAATATCCGGGACTGCGAACACCGGGGAGCTGTTTTTT. It is translated as CASSLISGTANTGELFF.

V usage is TRBV1 and J usage is TRBJ2-6; the D call of TRBD1 is as the table states it, not checked on the DNA. TRBV1 counts as a pseudogene. CDR3 length: 14 amino acids. In nucleotides, the CDR3 is TGCACCAGCAGCGGCCTCTCTGGGGCCAACGTCCTGACTTTC. It codes for CTSSGLSGANVLTF.

The chain has TRBV18 and TRBJ2-7, with 10 bases identical to TRBD2. CDR3 length: 16 residues. V lost 0 bases and J lost 3; bases outside the gene matches: 5. The germline gives CDR1 KGHSH, CDR2 LQKENI. The CDR3 protein is CASSPPMLAGVYEQYF. The CDR3 DNA reads as TGTGCCAGCTCACCACCGATGCTAGCGGGGGTCTACGAGCAGTACTTC.

This clone appeared a few times. The V gene is TRBV5-4, the J gene TRBJ2-3, with TRBD2 matching over 10 bases. In germline, CDR1 is SGHNT, CDR2 YYREEE (reference sequence). V gave up 0 bases and J gave up 0 bases; unmatched junction bases: 7. CDR3 length equals 18 residues. For the CDR3, the DNA is TGTGCCAGCAGCTTGGGGCTAGCGGGGGCCTATAGCACAGATACGCAGTATTTT. Its translation: CASSLGLAGAYSTDTQYF.

V usage is TRBV30 and J usage is TRBJ2-5; possible D gene TRBD1, 5 bases. Trimming stripped 3 bases from V and 4 bases from J, with 15 bases between. Germline-derived CDR1 and CDR2 are GTSNPN and SVGIG (reference sequence). This CDR3 is built from 14 residues. CDR3 amino acids: CAWRAQGGVETQYF. The CDR3, as DNA: TGTGCCTGGAGGGCTCAGGGCGGTGTAGAGACCCAGTACTTC.

The chain links TRBV7-9 to TRBJ1-1, with TRBD1 matching 7 bases. The CDR3 has 14 residues. CDR1 and CDR2 (germline): SEHNR, FQNEAQ (reference sequence). With V trimmed by 2 bases and J by 4 bases, 4 bases remained unmatched. In DNA form, the CDR3 reads TGTGCCAGCAGCTTAATCCGACAGGGCACTGAAGCTTTCTTT. Protein product: CASSLIRQGTEAFF.

The chain links TRBV7-2 to TRBJ2-2, with D tentatively TRBD2 (5 bases). The CDR3 runs 16 residues. Germline V lookup: CDR1 SGHTA, CDR2 FQGNSA. Trimming took 5 bases from V and 6 from J, leaving 19 bases between them. CDR3 in DNA: TGTGCCAGCAGCCAGGAAGAGGGCCTTTATGCCGGGGAGCTGTTTTTT. It specifies CASSQEEGLYAGELFF.

The rearrangement joins TRBV19 to TRBJ2-1, with 10 positions matching TRBD2. There are 16 residues in the CDR3. CDR1 LNHDA and CDR2 SQIVND come from the germline V gene (reference sequence). Losses at the gene ends were 5 bases for V and 3 bases for J; bases not matched to a gene: 7. CDR3: CASSASSGGIYNEQFF. CDR3 in DNA: TGTGCCAGTAGTGCTTCTAGCGGGGGAATCTACAATGAGCAGTTCTTC.

The rearrangement joins TRBV7-9 to TRBJ2-3; 12 bases are shared with TRBD2. There are 18 residues in the CDR3. Losses at the gene ends were 1 base for V and 5 bases for J; bases not matched to a gene: 10. Germline values: CDR1 SEHNR, CDR2 FQNEAQ (reference sequence). The CDR3 bases are TGTGCCAGCAGCTTAGAACTAGCGGGAGGACCTTACGGAGATACGCAGTATTTT. It codes for CASSLELAGGPYGDTQYF.

This clone appeared a few times. V gene TRBV29-1 combines with J gene TRBJ2-5; 8 bases are shared with TRBD2. The length of the CDR3 is 14 residues. Germline CDR1 is SQVTM and CDR2 is ANQGSEA. CDR3 nucleotide sequence: TGCTCCGGGGAAGCGGGAGTGGCCCAAGAGACCCAGTACTTC. It yields the protein CSGEAGVAQETQYF.

This clone ranks as medium-sized (0.01 to 0.1%). The chain carries TRBV10-3 and TRBJ1-6; D uncertain. Trimming took 3 bases from V and 5 from J, leaving 20 bases between them. This CDR3 has 18 residues. The germline V gene encodes CDR1 ENHRY and CDR2 SYGVKD. The chain's CDR3 is CAISDSGVRRVDNSPLHF. The CDR3 DNA is TGTGCCATCAGTGATTCCGGCGTTAGGAGGGTCGATAATTCACCCCTCCACTTT.

Notes on this clone: Different DNA sequences within this sample yield the same CDR3. In nucleotides, the CDR3 is TGTGCCAGCAGCTCATACCGGGACAGCCTCACCTACGAGCAGTACTTC. It encodes CASSSYRDSLTYEQYF. The V call is TRBV5-4, the J call TRBJ2-7; 7 bases match TRBD1. The CDR3 covers 16 residues. V trimming: 3 bases; J trimming: 2 bases; junction bases outside the gene matches: 11. Germline V gene lookup returns CDR1 SGHNT and CDR2 YYREEE (reference sequence).

The chain is built from TRBV5-1 and TRBJ1-5, with 9 bases lining up with TRBD1. The CDR3 contains 14 residues. The ends lost 2 bases at V and 7 bases at J; junction bases unmatched: 4. Germline V gene lookup returns CDR1 SGHRS and CDR2 YFSETQ. CDR3 nucleotides: TGCGCCAGCAGCTTCGGGACAGGGTCACAGCCCCAGCATTTT. Its protein is CASSFGTGSQPQHF.

The chain joins TRBV2 to TRBJ2-2, with D possibly TRBD1 on 5 matching bases. The CDR3 contains 15 residues. The germline gives CDR1 SNHLY, CDR2 FYNNEI. Trimming left V 2 bases short and J 4 bases short, with 11 bases between. CDR3 protein: CASSENLRGTGELFF. DNA of the CDR3: TGTGCCAGCAGTGAAAACCTAAGGGGCACCGGGGAGCTGTTTTTT.

The chain has TRBV7-6 and TRBJ1-1; D not certain. Looked up from germline, CDR1 is SGHVS and CDR2 is FNYEAQ. Trimming removed 5 bases from V and 4 bases from J, with 14 bases in between. CDR3 length equals 14 residues. The CDR3 here is CASSPGGFLTEAFF. The CDR3 bases are TGTGCCAGCAGCCCCGGAGGGTTTCTCACTGAAGCTTTCTTT.

This clone was seen a handful of times. The chain employs TRBV2 and TRBJ1-2; TRBD1 aligns across 7 bases. V lost 0 bases to trimming and J lost 7 bases; unmatched junction nucleotides: 5. The CDR3 consists of 14 residues. CDR1 is SNHLY and CDR2 is FYNNEI in the germline V gene. The CDR3, as DNA: TGTGCCAGCAGTGAAGCGCGACAGGGCCGTGGCTACACCTTC. Translating it yields CASSEARQGRGYTF. The whole variable domain, filled in from reference TRBV2 and TRBJ1-2, reads EPEVTQTPSHQVTQMGQEVILRCVPISNHLYFYWYRQILGQKVEFLVSFYNNEISEKSEIFDDQFSVERPDGSNFTLKIRSTKLEDSAMYFCASSEARQGRGYTFGSGTRLTVV.

The gene calls are TRBV4-3 and TRBJ2-2, with D possibly being TRBD1 (6 bases). Germline CDR1 LGHNA, CDR2 YSLEER. This CDR3 spans 15 amino acids. Trimming cost V 4 bases and J 8 bases, with 17 bases left between them. CDR3 region: CASSRTPGESGELFF. CDR3 coding DNA: TGCGCCAGCAGCCGTACACCAGGGGAGTCGGGGGAGCTGTTTTTT.

This chain joins TRBV29-1 and TRBJ2-5; D call uncertain. This CDR3 is 11 amino acids long. Germline V lookup: CDR1 SQVTM, CDR2 ANQGSEA. Trimming took 7 bases from V and 4 from J, leaving 10 bases between them. The CDR3 region is CSALPRETQYF. Written as DNA, the CDR3 is TGCAGCGCGCTCCCGAGAGAGACCCAGTACTTC.

The V and J genes are TRBV4-2 and TRBJ2-2; a possible D gene is TRBD2 (5 bases). This CDR3 contains 15 residues. Trimming pared 0 bases from V and 4 bases from J, leaving 9 bases between. The V gene's germline CDR1 is LGHNA and CDR2 YNFKEQ. This CDR3 reads CASSQDLAGTGELFF. The CDR3 nucleotides are TGTGCCAGCAGCCAAGATCTGGCGGGCACCGGGGAGCTGTTTTTT.

The CDR3 here is CASSSGGWGRANTEAFF. The CDR3 region has the DNA TGTGCCAGCAGCTCCGGAGGCTGGGGGCGAGCGAACACTGAAGCTTTCTTT. This chain uses TRBV9 with TRBJ1-1, with a possible D match to TRBD1 (6 bases). The germline CDR1 and CDR2 sequences are SGDLS and YYNGEE. V lost 4 bases, J lost 1 base, and 20 bases lay in between. CDR3 length: 17 residues.

The chain combines TRBV11-3 with TRBJ2-1; 7 bases line up with TRBD1. The CDR3 has 16 amino acids. The germline CDR1 and CDR2 sequences are SGHNT and YENEEA. J lost 0 bases, V lost 3 bases, and 5 bases had no gene match. The chain's CDR3 is CASSFGQERSYNEQFF. The CDR3 bases are TGTGCCAGCAGCTTCGGACAGGAACGCTCCTACAATGAGCAGTTCTTC.

This clone came up once. This chain joins TRBV10-2 and TRBJ1-1, with TRBD1 identical over 12 bases. The CDR3 contains 17 residues. Germline CDR1 reads WSHSY; CDR2 reads SAAADI. V was clipped by 3 bases and J by 2 bases; unmatched bases: 7. The CDR3 DNA follows: TGCGCCAGCAGTGAATCCGGGACAGGGGGCTTCAACACTGAAGCTTTCTTT. It yields the protein CASSESGTGGFNTEAFF.

The CDR3 protein is CASSLGQFTDTQYF. CDR3 nucleotides: TGTGCCAGCAGTCTTGGACAGTTCACAGATACGCAGTATTTT. The chain uses TRBV27 and TRBJ2-3, with D possibly being TRBD1 (6 bases). CDR3 length: 14 amino acids. V lost 5 bases and J lost 2, with 11 bases in between. CDR1 MNHEY and CDR2 SMNVEV come from the germline V gene (reference sequence).

The chain recombines TRBV2 with TRBJ1-5, with unresolved D. CDR3 size: 13 residues. Trimming took off 7 bases at V and 1 base at J, with 8 bases between the two ends. CDR1 is SNHLY and CDR2 is FYNNEI in the germline V gene. CDR3 in amino acids: CASTDWSNQPQHF. As DNA, the CDR3 is TGTGCCAGCACCGACTGGAGCAATCAGCCCCAGCATTTT.

The chain carries TRBV29-1 and TRBJ1-2; a possible D gene is TRBD1 (6 bases). The germline V gene encodes CDR1 SQVTM and CDR2 ANQGSEA. Trimming shortened V by 5 bases and J by 4 bases, and 11 bases separated the two germline ends. The CDR3 has 12 residues. The CDR3 here is CSVSGQVYGYTF. The CDR3 bases are TGCAGCGTTTCGGGACAAGTCTATGGCTACACCTTC.

This clone showed up just once. The chain is built from TRBV5-8 and TRBJ2-1; D perhaps matches TRBD2 (6 bases). In germline, CDR1 is SGHTS, CDR2 YDEGEE. Trimming shortened V by 7 bases and J by 10 bases, and 18 bases separated the two germline ends. This CDR3 comprises 13 residues. The CDR3 spells CASLARVRDEQFF. CDR3 DNA sequence: TGTGCCAGCCTCGCCCGAGTGCGGGACGAGCAGTTCTTC.

The chain combines TRBV7-2 with TRBJ1-4, with TRBD1 identical over 7 bases. The length of the CDR3 is 15 residues. V trimming: 5 bases; J trimming: 2 bases; junction bases outside the gene matches: 5. The germline V gene has CDR1 SGHTA and CDR2 FQGNSA. In DNA form, the CDR3 reads TGTGCCAGCAGCCGTATCAGGGGGACTAATGAAAAACTGTTTTTT. The encoded protein is CASSRIRGTNEKLFF.